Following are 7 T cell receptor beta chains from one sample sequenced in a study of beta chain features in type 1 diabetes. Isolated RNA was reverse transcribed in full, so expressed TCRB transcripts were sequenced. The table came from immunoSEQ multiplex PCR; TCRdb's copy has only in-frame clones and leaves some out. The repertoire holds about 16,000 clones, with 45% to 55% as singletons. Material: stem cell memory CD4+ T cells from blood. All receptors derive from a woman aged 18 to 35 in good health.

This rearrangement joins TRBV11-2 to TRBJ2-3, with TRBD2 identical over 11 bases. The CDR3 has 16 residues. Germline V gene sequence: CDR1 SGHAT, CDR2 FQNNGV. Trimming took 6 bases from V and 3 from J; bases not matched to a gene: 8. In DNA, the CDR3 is TGTGCCAGCAGTTCAACGCTAGCGGGAGGAACAGATACGCAGTATTTT. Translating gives CASSSTLAGGTDTQYF.

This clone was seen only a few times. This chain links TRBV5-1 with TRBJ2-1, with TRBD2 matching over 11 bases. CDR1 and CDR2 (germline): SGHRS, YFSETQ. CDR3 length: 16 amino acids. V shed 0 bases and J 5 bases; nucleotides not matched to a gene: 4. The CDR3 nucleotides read TGCGCCAGCAGCTTGGCTACTAGCGGGAGAAACAATGAGCAGTTCTTC. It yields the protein CASSLATSGRNNEQFF.

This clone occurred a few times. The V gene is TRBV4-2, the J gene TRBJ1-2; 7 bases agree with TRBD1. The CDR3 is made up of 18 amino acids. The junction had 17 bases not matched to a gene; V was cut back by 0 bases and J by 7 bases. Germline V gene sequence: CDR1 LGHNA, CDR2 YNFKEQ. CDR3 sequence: CASSQDLGSGPGGSGYTF. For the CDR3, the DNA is TGTGCCAGCAGCCAAGATTTGGGGTCGGGGCCAGGGGGGAGTGGCTACACCTTC.

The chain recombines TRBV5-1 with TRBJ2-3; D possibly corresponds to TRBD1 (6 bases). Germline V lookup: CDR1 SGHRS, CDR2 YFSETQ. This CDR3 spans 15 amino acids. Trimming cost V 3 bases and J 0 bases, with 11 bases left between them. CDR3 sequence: CASSSLGQSTDTQYF. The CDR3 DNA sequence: TGCGCCAGCAGCTCCCTCGGACAGAGCACAGATACGCAGTATTTT. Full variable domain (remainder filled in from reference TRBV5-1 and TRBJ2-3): KAGVTQTPRYLIKTRGQQVTLSCSPISGHRSVSWYQQTPGQGLQFLFEYFSETQRNKGNFPGRFSGRQFSNSRSEMNVSTLELGDSALYLCASSSLGQSTDTQYFGPGTRLTVL.

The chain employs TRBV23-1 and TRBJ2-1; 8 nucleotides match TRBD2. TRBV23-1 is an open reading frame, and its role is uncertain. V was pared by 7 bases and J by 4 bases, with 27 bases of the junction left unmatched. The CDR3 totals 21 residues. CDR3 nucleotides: TGCGCCAGCATACTCTATCGCGGGGATGCCCCGAGGCTAGCGGGTTACAATGAGCAGTTCTTC. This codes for CASILYRGDAPRLAGYNEQFF.

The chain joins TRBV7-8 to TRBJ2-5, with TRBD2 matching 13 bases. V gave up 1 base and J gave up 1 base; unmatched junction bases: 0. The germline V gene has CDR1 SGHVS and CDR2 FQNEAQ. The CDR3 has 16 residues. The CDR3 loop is CASSLGLAGGQETQYF. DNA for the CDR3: TGTGCCAGCAGCTTAGGACTAGCGGGGGGCCAAGAGACCCAGTACTTC.

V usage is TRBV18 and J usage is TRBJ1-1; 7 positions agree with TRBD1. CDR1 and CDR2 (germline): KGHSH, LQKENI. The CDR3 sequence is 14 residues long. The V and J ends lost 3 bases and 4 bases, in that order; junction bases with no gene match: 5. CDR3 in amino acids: CASSPARGSTEAFF. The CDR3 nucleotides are TGTGCCAGCTCACCCGCCAGGGGGTCCACTGAAGCTTTCTTT. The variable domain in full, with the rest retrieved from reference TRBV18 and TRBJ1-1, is NAGVMQNPRHLVRRRGQEARLRCSPMKGHSHVYWYRQLPEEGLKFMVYLQKENIIDESGMPKERFSAEFPKEGPSILRIQQVVRGDSAAYFCASSPARGSTEAFFGQGTRLTVV.